This TCR beta chain was documented in a study of early T cells in non-severe SARS-CoV-2 infection. V lost 3 bases, J lost 6 bases, and 18 bases lay in between. Per germline, CDR1 KGHSH and CDR2 LQKENI. The CDR3 has 15 amino acids. In TCRdb, the 5' RACE reads were re-called with MiXCR into one record per CDR3 protein. The data contain more than 50,000 distinct CDR3 sequences, about 9.7% of them singletons. The chain recombines TRBV18 with TRBJ2-7; D call uncertain. Specimen: whole blood. The sequence was obtained from an adult who was a healthcare worker with PCR-confirmed SARS-CoV-2 infection or an uninfected control (not recorded which). This CDR3 is CASSPGCPRPTEQYF. The DNA for the CDR3 is TGTGCCAGCTCACCCGGGTGCCCCCGGCCCACCGAGCAGTACTTC.